The 2 T cell receptor beta chains presented below share a single source sample, sequenced in a study of CD4 T cells in relation to SARS-CoV-2 and coronaviruses. Assay: immunoSEQ multiplex PCR; the TCRdb copy retains only in-frame clones and omits some. The sample shows roughly 18,000 clones, about 80% of them seen only once. Their specific antigens are unknown. Unexposed donor CD4+ T cells date from about 2011-2018, before the COVID-19 pandemic. The cells were cultured for around ten days before CD4+ T cells were isolated. The source material was CD4+ T cells from PBMCs, cultured in vitro. These receptors all stem from a human donor in good health.

The J gene is TRBJ1-4, the V gene TRBV6-5; no clear D. V was pared by 0 bases and J by 8 bases, with 13 bases between. Germline CDR1 and CDR2: MNHEY and SVGAGI. CDR3 length: 15 amino acids. DNA of the CDR3: TGTGCCAGCAGTTACTCGAAGGCCCCCCTAGAAAAACTGTTTTTT. Translation gives CASSYSKAPLEKLFF.

The V call is TRBV7-8, the J call TRBJ2-3, with a weak D call TRBD2 (6 bases). Looked up from germline, CDR1 is SGHVS and CDR2 is FQNEAQ. CDR3 size: 17 residues. V was trimmed by 1 base and J by 1 base, leaving 15 bases between them. The CDR3 protein is CASSLVTGVRGTDTQYF. CDR3 in DNA: TGTGCCAGCAGCTTAGTAACGGGAGTTAGGGGCACAGATACGCAGTATTTT. The full variable domain, rest sourced from reference TRBV7-8 and TRBJ2-3, is GAGVSQSPRYKVAKRGQDVALRCDPISGHVSLFWYQQALGQGPEFLTYFQNEAQLDKSGLPSDRFFAERPEGSVSTLKIQRTQQEDSAVYLCASSLVTGVRGTDTQYFGPGTRLTVL.